This T cell receptor beta chain was sequenced during a study of blood T cell repertoires in COVID-19. As for the study in general: Both acute and convalescent COVID-19 samples were obtained from the United States, Italy and Spain.

V lost 0 bases and J lost 5; bases outside the gene matches: 9. CDR1 and CDR2 from the germline V gene are GTSNPN and SVGIG (reference sequence). The CDR3 extends over 15 amino acids. Original processing methods: Reference gene primer amplification in the assay estimated nucleated cell counts. Repertoires were generated with immunoSEQ multiplex PCR, while TCRdb's copy carries only in-frame clones and drops some. V and J calls plus clone size are reproduced from that table; the DNA served to infer D and trimming. The table lists 55,000 to 80,000 clones, 70% to 85% of them singletons, with 18% in the top ten.

Source material: peripheral blood. V and J are TRBV30 and TRBJ1-2, with 7 positions matching TRBD1. This receptor was taken from a man in his sixties with acute or convalescent COVID-19. This chain's CDR3 is CAWSVGTAFFYGYTF. The CDR3 nucleotides are TGTGCCTGGAGTGTAGGGACAGCCTTTTTTTATGGCTACACCTTC.